The rows below give T cell receptor beta chains drawn from one sample of a study of regulatory T cells in long-lasting Graves disease. TCRdb independently ran MiXCR on the multiplex PCR reads; one entry per CDR3 protein. The data contain roughly 500,000 distinct CDR3 sequences, roughly 23% of them singletons. Material: peripheral blood mononuclear cells (PBMCs), obtained when the disease was refractory, from a patient treated with antithyroid drugs. These receptors came from a female donor with Graves disease. CDR3s include the opening cysteine and the closing phenylalanine or tryptophan. The D gene is left open where the match is weak.

>TRBV7-3|14|-|TRBJ1-1
CASSSSPADTEAFF
>TRBV27|15|TRBD1|TRBJ1-5
CASSSDRGDNQPQHF
>TRBV5-4|12|-|TRBJ2-7
CASSPGSGEQYF
>TRBV19|13|-|TRBJ1-1
CASSIVVQSGAFF
>TRBV20-1|14|-|TRBJ2-7
CSASRAAPAREQYF
>TRBV29-1|14|TRBD2|TRBJ2-7
CSVGKGRGGYEQYF
>TRBV6-2/TRBV6-3|14|-|TRBJ1-4
CASSYRTGGEKLFF
>TRBV7-2|15|-|TRBJ1-3
CASSRLTGSGNTIYF
>TRBV6-1|13|-|TRBJ2-2
CASSEPNTGELFF
>TRBV7-2|13|TRBD2|TRBJ2-1
CASSRLAVGEQFF
>TRBV19|12|-|TRBJ1-1
CASSRTVYEAFF
>TRBV4-3|14|-|TRBJ1-1
CASSQESQGTEAFF
>TRBV6-8|17|TRBD1|TRBJ1-1
CASSYDRGQGANTEAFF
>TRBV20-1|14|TRBD2|TRBJ2-5
CSAHATSGLETQYF
>TRBV7-2|13|-|TRBJ2-5
CASSEYLQETQYF
>TRBV12-3/TRBV12-4|16|-|TRBJ1-2
CASTLRVPWSNYGYTF
>TRBV3-1|16|TRBD2|TRBJ2-7
CASSQGQRGRVYEQYF
>TRBV7-3|15|-|TRBJ2-7
CASSLSQAGRYEQYF
>TRBV20-1|12|TRBD2|TRBJ2-7
CSAKIGGYEQYF
>TRBV7-2|15|TRBD1|TRBJ1-6
CASTSLTGFGSPLHF
>TRBV6-2/TRBV6-3|13|-|TRBJ1-2
CASSTGTRYGYTF
>TRBV28|16|-|TRBJ2-2
CASSLGHPRTTGELFF
>TRBV4-1|16|-|TRBJ2-5
CASSQEGNGGWETQYF
>TRBV6-1|11|-|TRBJ1-1
CASSPGSEAFF
>TRBV7-2|14|TRBD1|TRBJ2-4
CASSGDRGGNIQYF
>TRBV28|14|-|TRBJ1-2
CASSLAPSSDGYTF
>TRBV28|14|-|TRBJ2-7
CASSLTAVSYEQYF